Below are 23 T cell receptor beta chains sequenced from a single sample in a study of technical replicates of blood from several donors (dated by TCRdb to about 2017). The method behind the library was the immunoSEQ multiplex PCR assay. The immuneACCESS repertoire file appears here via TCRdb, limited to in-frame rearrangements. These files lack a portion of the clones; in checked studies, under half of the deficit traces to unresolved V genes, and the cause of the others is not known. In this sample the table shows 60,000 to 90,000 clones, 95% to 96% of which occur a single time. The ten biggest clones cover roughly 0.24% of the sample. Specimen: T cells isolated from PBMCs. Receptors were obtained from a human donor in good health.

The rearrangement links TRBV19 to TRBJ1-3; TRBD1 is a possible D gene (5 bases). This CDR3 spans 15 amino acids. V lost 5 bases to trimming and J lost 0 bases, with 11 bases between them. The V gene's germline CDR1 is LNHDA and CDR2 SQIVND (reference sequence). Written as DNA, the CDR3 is TGTGCCAGTAGTGCGCTGACAGTCTCTGGAAACACCATATATTTT. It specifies CASSALTVSGNTIYF.

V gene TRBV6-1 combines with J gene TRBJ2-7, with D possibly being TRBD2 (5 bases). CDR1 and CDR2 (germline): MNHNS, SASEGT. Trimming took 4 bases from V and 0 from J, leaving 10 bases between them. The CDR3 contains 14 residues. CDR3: CASSGSGSSYEQYF. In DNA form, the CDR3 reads TGTGCCAGCAGTGGCTCGGGGTCCTCCTACGAGCAGTACTTC.

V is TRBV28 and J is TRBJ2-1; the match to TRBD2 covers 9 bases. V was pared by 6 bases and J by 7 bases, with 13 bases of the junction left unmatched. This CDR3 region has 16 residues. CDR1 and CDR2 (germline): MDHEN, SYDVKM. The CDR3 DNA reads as TGTGCCAGCAGAGCCAGTGCTAGCGGGACGGCGAATGAGCAGTTCTTC. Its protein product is CASRASASGTANEQFF.

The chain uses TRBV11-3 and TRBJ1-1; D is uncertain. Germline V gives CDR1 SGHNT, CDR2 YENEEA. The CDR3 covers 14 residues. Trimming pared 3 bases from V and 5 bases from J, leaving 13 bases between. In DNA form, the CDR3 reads TGTGCCAGCAGCTTTGAGCGAGGGAGGACTGAAGCTTTCTTT. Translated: CASSFERGRTEAFF. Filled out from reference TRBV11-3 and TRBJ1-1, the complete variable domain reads EAGVVQSPRYKIIEKKQPVAFWCNPISGHNTLYWYLQNLGQGPELLIRYENEEAVDDSQLPKDRFSAERLKGVDSTLKIQPAELGDSAVYLCASSFERGRTEAFFGQGTRLTVV.

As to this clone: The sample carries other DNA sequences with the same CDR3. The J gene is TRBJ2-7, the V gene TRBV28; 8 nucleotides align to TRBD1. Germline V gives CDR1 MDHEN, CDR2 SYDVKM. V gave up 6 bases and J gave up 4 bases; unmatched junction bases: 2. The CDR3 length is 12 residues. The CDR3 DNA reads TGTGCCAGCAGCCAGGGGGCTTACGAGCAGTACTTC. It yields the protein CASSQGAYEQYF.

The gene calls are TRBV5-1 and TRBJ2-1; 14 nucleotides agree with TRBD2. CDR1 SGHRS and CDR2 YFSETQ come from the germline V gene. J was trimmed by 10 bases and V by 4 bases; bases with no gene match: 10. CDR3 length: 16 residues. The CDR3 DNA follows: TGCGCCAGCAGCCTACCCGGGACTAGCGGGAGCATCGAGCAGTTCTTC. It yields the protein CASSLPGTSGSIEQFF.

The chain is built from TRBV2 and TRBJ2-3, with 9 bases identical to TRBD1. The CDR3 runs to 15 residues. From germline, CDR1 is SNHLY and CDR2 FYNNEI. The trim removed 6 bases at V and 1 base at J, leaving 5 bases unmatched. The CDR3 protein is CASSQDRGGTDTQYF. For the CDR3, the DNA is TGTGCCAGCAGCCAGGACAGGGGAGGCACAGATACGCAGTATTTT.

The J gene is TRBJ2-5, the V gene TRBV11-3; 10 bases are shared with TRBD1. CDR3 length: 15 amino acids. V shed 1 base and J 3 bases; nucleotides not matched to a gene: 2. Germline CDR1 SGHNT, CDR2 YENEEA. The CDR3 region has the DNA TGTGCCAGCAGCTTAGGTGGGACAGGGGAAGAGACCCAGTACTTC. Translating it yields CASSLGGTGEETQYF.

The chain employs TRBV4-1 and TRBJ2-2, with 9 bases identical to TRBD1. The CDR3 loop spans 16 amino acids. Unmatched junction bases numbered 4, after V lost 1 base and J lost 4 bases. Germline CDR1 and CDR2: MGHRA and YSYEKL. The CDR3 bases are TGCGCCAGCAGCCAAGGGGACAGGGCAGGCACCGGGGAGCTGTTTTTT. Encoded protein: CASSQGDRAGTGELFF.

The CDR3 loop is CASSQDFGSGGQFSYEQYF. The DNA for the CDR3 is TGTGCCAGCAGCCAAGATTTTGGTAGCGGGGGGCAATTCTCCTACGAGCAGTACTTC. The chain uses TRBV14 and TRBJ2-7; 10 nucleotides match TRBD2. The V and J ends lost 0 bases and 0 bases, in that order; junction bases with no gene match: 11. The CDR3 has 19 residues. Germline V gene data show CDR1 as SGHDN and CDR2 as FVKESK.

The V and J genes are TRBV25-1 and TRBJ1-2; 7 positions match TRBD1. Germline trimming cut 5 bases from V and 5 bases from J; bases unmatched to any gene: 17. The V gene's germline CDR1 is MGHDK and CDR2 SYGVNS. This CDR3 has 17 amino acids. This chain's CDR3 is CASSYAPPPGQIYGYTF. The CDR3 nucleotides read TGTGCCAGCAGTTACGCACCTCCACCGGGACAGATATATGGCTACACCTTC.

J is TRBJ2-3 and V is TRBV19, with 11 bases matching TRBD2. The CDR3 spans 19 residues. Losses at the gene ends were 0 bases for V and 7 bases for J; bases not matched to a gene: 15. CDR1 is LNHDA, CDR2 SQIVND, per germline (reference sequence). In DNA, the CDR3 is TGTGCCAGTAGTATAGAAGGCACCTTAGCGGGGGGGGCCGTTCATACGCAGTATTTT. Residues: CASSIEGTLAGGAVHTQYF.

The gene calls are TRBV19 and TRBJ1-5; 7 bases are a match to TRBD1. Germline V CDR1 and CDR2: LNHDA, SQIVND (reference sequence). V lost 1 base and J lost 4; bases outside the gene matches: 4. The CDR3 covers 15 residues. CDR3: CASSIGGQMNQPQHF. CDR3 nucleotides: TGTGCCAGTAGTATAGGGGGACAGATGAATCAGCCCCAGCATTTT.

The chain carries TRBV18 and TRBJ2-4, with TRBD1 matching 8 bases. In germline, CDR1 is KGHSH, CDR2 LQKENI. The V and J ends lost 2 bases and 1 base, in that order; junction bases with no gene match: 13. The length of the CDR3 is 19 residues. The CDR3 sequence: CASSPRLTDRVGAKNIQYF. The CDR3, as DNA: TGTGCCAGCTCACCAAGACTAACGGACAGGGTTGGGGCCAAAAACATTCAGTACTTC.

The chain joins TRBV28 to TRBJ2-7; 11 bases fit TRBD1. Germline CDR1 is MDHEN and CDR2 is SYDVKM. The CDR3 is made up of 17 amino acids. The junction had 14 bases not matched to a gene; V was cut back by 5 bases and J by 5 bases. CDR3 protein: CASSTPALGTGGNEQYF. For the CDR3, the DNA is TGTGCCAGCAGTACCCCTGCCCTAGGGACAGGGGGGAACGAGCAGTACTTC.

CDR3 nucleotides: TGTGCCAGCAGCCTCCGGGACAAAGCCTACGAGCAGTACTTC. Its protein is CASSLRDKAYEQYF. The rearrangement uses TRBV14 and TRBJ2-7; the D gene is possibly TRBD1 (6 bases). This CDR3 contains 14 residues. V lost 4 bases to trimming and J lost 2 bases, with 12 bases between them. Germline CDR1 reads SGHDN; CDR2 reads FVKESK.

CDR3 sequence (DNA): TGTGCCAGCAGCCTACGACAGGGGCCCGGGGGGCAGTACTTC. Protein product: CASSLRQGPGGQYF. V is TRBV7-8 and J is TRBJ2-7, with 8 bases aligning to TRBD1. CDR1 SGHVS and CDR2 FQNEAQ come from the germline V gene. Trimming cost V 5 bases and J 9 bases; bases outside gene matches: 12. The CDR3 covers 14 residues.

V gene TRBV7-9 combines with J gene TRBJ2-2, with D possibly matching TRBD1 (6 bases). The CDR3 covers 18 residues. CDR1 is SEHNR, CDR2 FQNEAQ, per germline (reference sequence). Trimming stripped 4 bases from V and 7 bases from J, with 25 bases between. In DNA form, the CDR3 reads TGTGCCAGCAGCTCATATTACAGGGCCCGCGAATCTGACGGGGAGCTGTTTTTT. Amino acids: CASSSYYRARESDGELFF.

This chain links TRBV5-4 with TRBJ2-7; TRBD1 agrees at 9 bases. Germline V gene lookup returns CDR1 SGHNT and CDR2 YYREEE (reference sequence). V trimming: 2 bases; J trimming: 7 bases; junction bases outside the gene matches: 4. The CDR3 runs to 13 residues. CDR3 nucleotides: TGTGCCAGCAGCTTAAGGGACAGGGATGAGCAGTACTTC. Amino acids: CASSLRDRDEQYF.

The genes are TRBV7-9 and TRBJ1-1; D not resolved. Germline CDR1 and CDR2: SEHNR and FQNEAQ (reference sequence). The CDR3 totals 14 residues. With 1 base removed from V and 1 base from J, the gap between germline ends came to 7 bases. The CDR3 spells CASSLVQRNTEAFF. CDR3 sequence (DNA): TGTGCCAGCAGCTTAGTACAGAGGAACACTGAAGCTTTCTTT.

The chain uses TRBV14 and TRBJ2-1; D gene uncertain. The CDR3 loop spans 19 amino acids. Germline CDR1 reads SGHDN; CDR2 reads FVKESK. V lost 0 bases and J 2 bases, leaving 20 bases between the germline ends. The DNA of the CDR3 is TGTGCCAGCAGCCAAGATCCCCTTTCCGGTAGCCCTCCCTACAATGAGCAGTTCTTC. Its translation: CASSQDPLSGSPPYNEQFF.

The CDR3 region is CASSQNGPSGNSPLHF. CDR3 nucleotides: TGCGCCAGCAGCCAAAACGGACCCTCGGGGAATTCACCCCTCCACTTT. The chain combines TRBV4-1 with TRBJ1-6; D not certain. The CDR3 runs to 16 residues. Per the germline V gene, CDR1 is MGHRA and CDR2 is YSYEKL. V lost 2 bases to trimming and J lost 7 bases, with 15 bases between them.

The CDR3 DNA is TGTGCCTGGAGTGTGGGGGGTGGGTCCTACGAGCAGTACTTC. It codes for CAWSVGGGSYEQYF. The rearrangement links TRBV30 to TRBJ2-7; maybe TRBD2 (6 bases). The CDR3 spans 14 residues. Germline loops: CDR1 GTSNPN, CDR2 SVGIG (reference sequence). Trimming pared 0 bases from V and 1 base from J, leaving 10 bases between. The full variable domain, with the rest looked up from reference TRBV30 and TRBJ2-7, is SQTIHQWPATLVQPVGSPLSLECTVEGTSNPNLYWYRQAAGRGLQLLFYSVGIGQISSEVPQNLSASRPQDRQFILSSKKLLLSDSGFYLCAWSVGGGSYEQYFGPGTRLTVT.